This T cell receptor beta chain originates from a study of PD-L1 blockade in urothelial cancer. Time point defined: peripheral blood 6 weeks after treatment start. The diagnosis in patients was locally advanced or metastatic urothelial carcinoma. A spike-in of synthetic TCR analog templates was added to each PCR. The protocol was immunoSEQ multiplex PCR, while the TCRdb copy is restricted to in-frame clones and leaves out a portion. The sample carries around 80,000 clones, 85% to 95% recorded once. This specimen was PBMCs, taken around atezolizumab (anti-PD-L1) treatment. This clonotype originated in a woman older than 75 with urothelial cancer.

The CDR3 loop is CASSPGLAGEMAYEQYF. The CDR3 coding sequence is TGCGCCAGCAGCCCGGGACTAGCGGGAGAAATGGCATACGAGCAGTACTTC. This chain links TRBV4-1 with TRBJ2-7, with TRBD2 matching over 14 bases. CDR1 MGHRA and CDR2 YSYEKL come from the germline V gene. The CDR3 is made up of 17 amino acids. Unmatched junction bases numbered 9, after V lost 4 bases and J lost 4 bases.